Reported below is one T cell receptor (beta chain). Its antigen remains unidentified. This sample was included in a study of cytomegalovirus exposure and HLA in healthy donors. General observations from the study: Earlier findings revealed that most TCR beta V segments proved productive either about 87% or about 30% of the time. Presence/absence analyses supposed approximately even sequencing depth among donors.

The PCR was carried out with 60 Vbeta primers and 13 Jbeta primers. Data came from immunoSEQ multiplex PCR; TCRdb stores just in-frame clones and leaves some out. The sample contains around 110,000 clones, more than 55% of which appear only once. Sequencing was carried out using PBMCs. This TCR came from a man aged 18 to 29 in good health and CMV-seronegative.

The CDR3 sequence: CASSFRLGATEAFF. DNA of the CDR3: TGTGCCAGCAGTTTTCGACTGGGGGCGACTGAAGCTTTCTTT. This chain joins TRBV28 and TRBJ1-1, with D perhaps matching TRBD1 (6 bases). The V gene lost 3 bases and the J gene lost 5 bases, with 13 bases spanning the gap. The length of the CDR3 is 14 residues. Germline V gene data show CDR1 as MDHEN and CDR2 as SYDVKM.